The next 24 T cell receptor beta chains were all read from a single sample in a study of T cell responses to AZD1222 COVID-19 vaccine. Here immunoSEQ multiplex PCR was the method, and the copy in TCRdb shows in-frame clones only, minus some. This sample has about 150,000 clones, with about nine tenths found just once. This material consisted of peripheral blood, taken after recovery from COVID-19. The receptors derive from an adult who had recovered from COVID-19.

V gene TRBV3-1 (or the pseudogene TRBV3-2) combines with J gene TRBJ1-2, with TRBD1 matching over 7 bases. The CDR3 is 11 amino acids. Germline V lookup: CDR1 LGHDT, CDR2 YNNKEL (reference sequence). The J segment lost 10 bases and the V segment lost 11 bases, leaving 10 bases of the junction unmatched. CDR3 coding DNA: TGTGCCGCAAAAGGGGGCGCGGACTACACCTTC. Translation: CAAKGGADYTF.

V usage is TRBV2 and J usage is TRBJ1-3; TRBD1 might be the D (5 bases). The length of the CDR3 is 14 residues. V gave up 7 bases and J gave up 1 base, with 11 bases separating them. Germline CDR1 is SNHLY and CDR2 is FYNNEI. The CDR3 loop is CASTPGFSGNTIYF. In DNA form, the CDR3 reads TGTGCCAGCACTCCAGGGTTTTCTGGAAACACCATATATTTT.

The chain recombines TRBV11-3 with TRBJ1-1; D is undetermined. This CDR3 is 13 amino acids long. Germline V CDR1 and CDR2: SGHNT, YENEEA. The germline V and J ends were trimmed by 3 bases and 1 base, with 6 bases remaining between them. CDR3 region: CASSFQRNTEAFF. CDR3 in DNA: TGTGCCAGCAGCTTCCAGAGGAACACTGAAGCTTTCTTT. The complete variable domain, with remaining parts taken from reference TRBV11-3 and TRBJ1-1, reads EAGVVQSPRYKIIEKKQPVAFWCNPISGHNTLYWYLQNLGQGPELLIRYENEEAVDDSQLPKDRFSAERLKGVDSTLKIQPAELGDSAVYLCASSFQRNTEAFFGQGTRLTVV.

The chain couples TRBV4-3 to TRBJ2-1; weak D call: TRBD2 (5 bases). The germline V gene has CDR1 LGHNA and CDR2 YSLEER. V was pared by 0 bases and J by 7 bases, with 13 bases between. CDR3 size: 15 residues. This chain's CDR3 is CASSQERGYSNEQFF. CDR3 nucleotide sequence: TGCGCCAGCAGCCAAGAACGGGGTTACTCGAATGAGCAGTTCTTC.

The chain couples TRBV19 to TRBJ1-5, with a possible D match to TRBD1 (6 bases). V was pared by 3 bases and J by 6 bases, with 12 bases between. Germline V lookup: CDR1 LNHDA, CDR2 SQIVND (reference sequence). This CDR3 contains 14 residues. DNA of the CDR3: TGTGCCAGTAGTATGTGGGGGGCTCGTCAGCCCCAGCATTTT. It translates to CASSMWGARQPQHF.

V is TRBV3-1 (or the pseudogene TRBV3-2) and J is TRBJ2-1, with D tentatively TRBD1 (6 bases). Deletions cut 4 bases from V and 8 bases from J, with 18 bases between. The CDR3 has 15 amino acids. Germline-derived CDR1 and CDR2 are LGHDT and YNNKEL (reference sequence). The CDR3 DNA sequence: TGTGCCAGCAGCCGCCTCCGGACAGTGGGCGATGAGCAGTTCTTC. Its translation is CASSRLRTVGDEQFF.

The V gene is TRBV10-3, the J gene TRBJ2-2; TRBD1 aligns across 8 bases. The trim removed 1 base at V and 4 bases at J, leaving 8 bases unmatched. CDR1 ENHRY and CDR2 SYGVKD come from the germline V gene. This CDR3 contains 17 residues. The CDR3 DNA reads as TGTGCCATCAGTGAGTTAGGACAGGGATTGGGCACCGGGGAGCTGTTTTTT. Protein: CAISELGQGLGTGELFF.

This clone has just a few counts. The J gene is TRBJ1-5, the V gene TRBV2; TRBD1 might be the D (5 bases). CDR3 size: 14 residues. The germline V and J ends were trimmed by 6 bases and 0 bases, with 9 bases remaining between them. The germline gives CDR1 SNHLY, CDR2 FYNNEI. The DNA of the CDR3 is TGTGCCAGCAGACAGGACTTTAGCAATCAGCCCCAGCATTTT. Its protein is CASRQDFSNQPQHF. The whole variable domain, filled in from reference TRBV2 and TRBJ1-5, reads EPEVTQTPSHQVTQMGQEVILRCVPISNHLYFYWYRQILGQKVEFLVSFYNNEISEKSEIFDDQFSVERPDGSNFTLKIRSTKLEDSAMYFCASRQDFSNQPQHFGDGTRLSIL.

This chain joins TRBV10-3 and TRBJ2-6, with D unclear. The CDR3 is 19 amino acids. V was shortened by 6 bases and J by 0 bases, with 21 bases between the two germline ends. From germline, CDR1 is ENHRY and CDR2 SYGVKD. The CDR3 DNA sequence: TGTGCCATCAGCAGCGCGTTACCGGACCTCTCCTCTGGGGCCAACGTCCTGACTTTC. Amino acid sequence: CAISSALPDLSSGANVLTF.

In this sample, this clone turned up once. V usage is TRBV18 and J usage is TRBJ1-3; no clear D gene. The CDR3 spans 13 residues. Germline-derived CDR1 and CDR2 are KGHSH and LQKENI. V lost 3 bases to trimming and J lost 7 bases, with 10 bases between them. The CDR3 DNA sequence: TGTGCCAGCTCACCGGAACAAATTAACACCATATATTTT. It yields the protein CASSPEQINTIYF.

The CDR3 sequence is CASSLIGQGRNEQYF. The CDR3 DNA reads TGTGCCAGCAGCTTAATAGGGCAGGGGCGAAACGAGCAGTACTTC. This chain links TRBV13 with TRBJ2-7; a weak D match, TRBD1 (6 bases). V dropped 2 bases and J dropped 5 bases, with 16 bases sitting between them. The V gene's germline CDR1 is PRHDT and CDR2 FYEKMQ (reference sequence). There are 15 residues in the CDR3.

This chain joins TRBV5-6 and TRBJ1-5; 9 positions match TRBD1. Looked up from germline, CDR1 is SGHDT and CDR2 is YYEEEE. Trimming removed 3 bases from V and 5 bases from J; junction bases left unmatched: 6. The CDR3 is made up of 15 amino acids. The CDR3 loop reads CASSSYRGQDQPQHF. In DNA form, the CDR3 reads TGTGCCAGCAGCTCCTACAGGGGGCAAGATCAGCCCCAGCATTTT. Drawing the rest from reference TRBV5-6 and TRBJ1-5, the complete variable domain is DAGVTQSPTHLIKTRGQQVTLRCSPKSGHDTVSWYQQALGQGPQFIFQYYEEEERQRGNFPDRFSGHQFPNYSSELNVNALLLGDSALYLCASSSYRGQDQPQHFGDGTRLSIL.

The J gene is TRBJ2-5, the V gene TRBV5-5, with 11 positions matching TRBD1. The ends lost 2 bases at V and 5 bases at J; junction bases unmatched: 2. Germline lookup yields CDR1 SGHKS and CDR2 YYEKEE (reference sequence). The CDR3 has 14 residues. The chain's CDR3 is CASSLGTGGETQYF. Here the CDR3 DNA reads TGTGCCAGCAGCTTAGGGACAGGGGGGGAGACCCAGTACTTC.

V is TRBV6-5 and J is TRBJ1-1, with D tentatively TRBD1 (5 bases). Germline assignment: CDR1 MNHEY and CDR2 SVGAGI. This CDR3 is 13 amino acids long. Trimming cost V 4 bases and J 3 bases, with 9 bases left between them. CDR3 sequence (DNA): TGTGCCAGCAGTTCTATAGGGGACACTGAAGCTTTCTTT. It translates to CASSSIGDTEAFF.

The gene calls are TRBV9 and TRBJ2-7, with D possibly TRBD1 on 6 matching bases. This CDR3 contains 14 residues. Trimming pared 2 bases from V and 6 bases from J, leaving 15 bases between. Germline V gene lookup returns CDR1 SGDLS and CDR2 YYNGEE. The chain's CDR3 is CASSVRPARGEQYF. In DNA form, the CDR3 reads TGTGCCAGCAGCGTGAGGCCAGCCAGGGGCGAGCAGTACTTC.

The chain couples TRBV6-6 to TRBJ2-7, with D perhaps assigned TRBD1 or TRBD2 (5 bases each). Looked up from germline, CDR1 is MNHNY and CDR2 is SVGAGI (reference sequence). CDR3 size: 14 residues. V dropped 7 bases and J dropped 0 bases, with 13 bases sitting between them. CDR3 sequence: CASTRSGTSYEQYF. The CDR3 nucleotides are TGTGCCAGCACCCGTTCGGGGACCTCCTACGAGCAGTACTTC.

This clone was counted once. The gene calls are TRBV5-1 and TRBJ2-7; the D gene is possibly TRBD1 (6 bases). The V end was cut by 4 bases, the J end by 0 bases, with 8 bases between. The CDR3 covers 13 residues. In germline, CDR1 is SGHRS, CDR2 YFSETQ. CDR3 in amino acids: CASSGTRSYEQYF. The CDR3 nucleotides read TGCGCCAGCAGCGGGACACGCTCCTACGAGCAGTACTTC.

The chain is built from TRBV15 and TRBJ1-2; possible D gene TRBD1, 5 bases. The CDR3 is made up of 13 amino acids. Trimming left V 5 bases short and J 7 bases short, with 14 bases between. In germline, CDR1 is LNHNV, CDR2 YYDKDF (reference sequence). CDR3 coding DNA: TGTGCCACCAGCGGAAGGGGAGGGGCTGGCTACACCTTC. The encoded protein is CATSGRGGAGYTF.

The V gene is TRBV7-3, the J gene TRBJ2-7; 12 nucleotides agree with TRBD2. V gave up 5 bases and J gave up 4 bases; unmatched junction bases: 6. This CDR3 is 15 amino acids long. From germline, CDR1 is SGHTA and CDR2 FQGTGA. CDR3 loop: CASSQGGTSGYEQYF. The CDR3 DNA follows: TGTGCCAGCAGCCAGGGTGGGACTAGCGGGTACGAGCAGTACTTC. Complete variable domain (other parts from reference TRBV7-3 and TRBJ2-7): GAGVSQTPSNKVTEKGKYVELRCDPISGHTALYWYRQSLGQGPEFLIYFQGTGAADDSGLPNDRFFAVRPEGSVSTLKIQRTERGDSAVYLCASSQGGTSGYEQYFGPGTRLTVT.

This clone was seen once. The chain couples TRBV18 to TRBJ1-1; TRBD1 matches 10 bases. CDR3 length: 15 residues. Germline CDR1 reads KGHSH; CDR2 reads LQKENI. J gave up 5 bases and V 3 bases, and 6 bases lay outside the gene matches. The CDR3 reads CASSPGTGVNTEAFF. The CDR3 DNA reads TGTGCCAGCTCACCTGGGACAGGGGTAAATACTGAAGCTTTCTTT.

The CDR3 sequence is CASSSDRQETQYF. In nucleotides, the CDR3 is TGTGCCAGTAGTAGCGACAGGCAAGAGACCCAGTACTTC. The V and J genes are TRBV19 and TRBJ2-5, with D perhaps matching TRBD1 (6 bases). The CDR3 is 13 residues long. Germline V gene data show CDR1 as LNHDA and CDR2 as SQIVND (reference sequence). V lost 4 bases and J lost 2, with 8 bases in between.

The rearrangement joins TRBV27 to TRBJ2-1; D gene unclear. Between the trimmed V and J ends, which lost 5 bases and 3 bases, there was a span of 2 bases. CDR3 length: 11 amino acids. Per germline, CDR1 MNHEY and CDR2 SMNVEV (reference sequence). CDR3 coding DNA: TGTGCCAGCAGTAACTACAATGAGCAGTTCTTC. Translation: CASSNYNEQFF.

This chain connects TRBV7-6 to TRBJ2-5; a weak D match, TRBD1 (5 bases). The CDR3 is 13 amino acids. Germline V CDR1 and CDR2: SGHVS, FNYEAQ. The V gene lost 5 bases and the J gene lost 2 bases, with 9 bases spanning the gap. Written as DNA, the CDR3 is TGTGCCAGCAGCCTATACAGGCAAGAGACCCAGTACTTC. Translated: CASSLYRQETQYF.

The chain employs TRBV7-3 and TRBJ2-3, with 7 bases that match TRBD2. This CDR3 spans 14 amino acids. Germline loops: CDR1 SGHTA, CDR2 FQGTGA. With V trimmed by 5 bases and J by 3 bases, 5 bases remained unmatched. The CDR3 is CASSPGRGTDTQYF. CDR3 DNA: TGTGCCAGCAGCCCGGGGAGGGGAACAGATACGCAGTATTTT.